The sequence of this T cell receptor beta chain was determined in a study of T-cell memory formation after mild COVID-19. MiXCR, applied by TCRdb to the 5' RACE reads, yields one record per CDR3 protein. The repertoire holds under 600,000 distinct CDR3 sequences, with about a fifth as singletons. Germline V gene data show CDR1 as SQVTM and CDR2 as ANQGSEA. The CDR3 is made up of 13 amino acids. V lost 6 bases, J lost 6 bases, and 5 bases stayed unmatched. The TCR originated in an adult woman who had mild COVID-19 (a few samples of this study predate the infection). Cell type and time point are not known. The J gene is TRBJ1-6, the V gene TRBV29-1, with 7 bases lining up with TRBD1. Sequencing input: PBMCs or a T cell subset sorted from them (not recorded which). DNA for the CDR3: TGCAGCGTACGGGCAGGGGGTAATTCACCCCTCCACTTT. Translating it yields CSVRAGGNSPLHF.